This entry features one T cell receptor beta chain sequence. Its specificity is not known. PCR used 60 Vbeta primers and 13 Jbeta primers. The method was immunoSEQ multiplex PCR; TCRdb's version includes in-frame clones alone and lacks a portion of them. The table records about 130,000 clones, around 74% of them present only once. The CDR3 has 14 amino acids. V lost 5 bases and J lost 6; bases outside the gene matches: 7. Germline V gene sequence: CDR1 SEHNR, CDR2 FQNEAQ (reference sequence). This specimen comes from a study of cytomegalovirus exposure and HLA in healthy donors. Every donor was a healthy person donating bone marrow. Findings and caveats of the study: There were some public TCRs occurring in many donors, but most TCR sequences were rare.

The source of this sequence is a woman in her 50s in good health and CMV-seropositive. What was sequenced was PBMCs. V and J are TRBV7-9 and TRBJ2-7; 10 bases are shared with TRBD1. The CDR3: CASSPGTGAGEQYF. In DNA form, the CDR3 reads TGTGCCAGCAGCCCCGGGACAGGGGCTGGCGAGCAGTACTTC.